Reported below is one T cell receptor beta chain. Its antigen is currently unknown. A much larger clone sits a single nucleotide away, making a read error possible. From RNA transcripts, TCR beta CDR3 regions were amplified. First-round RT-PCR with HTBI primers amplified the TCR CDR3 region. Via MiXCR, TCRdb re-called the multiplex PCR reads, giving one row per CDR3 protein. This sample has 550,000 to 700,000 distinct CDR3 sequences, with under 60% found just once. Exclusion of a patient resulted from uncontrolled infection, other autoimmune disease, pregnancy or lactation. This entry is derived from a study of T cells in Graves' hyperthyroidism and ophthalmopathy. Study observations and caveats: Blood also held most thyroid clonotypes expanded beyond 0.001.

The CDR3 extends over 11 amino acids. Germline assignment: CDR1 ENHRY and CDR2 SYGVKD. The sequencing sample was made of peripheral blood or thyroid tissue (not recorded which). The clonotype was recovered from an adult woman with Graves' disease, either hyperthyroidism or ophthalmopathy (not recorded which). The chain joins TRBV10-3 to TRBJ1-2, with D possibly being TRBD1 (6 bases). CDR3 sequence reads: CAISEEGGCTF. The CDR3 bases are TGTGCCATCAGTGAGGAGGGGGGCTGCACCTTC.